This TCR beta chain came from a study of blood T cell repertoires in COVID-19. The CDR3 sequence is 15 residues long. CDR1 and CDR2 (germline): SGHTA, FQGNSA. Trimming cost V 5 bases and J 5 bases; bases outside gene matches: 4. TCRdb's copy holds only in-frame clones and misses some; the assay was immunoSEQ multiplex PCR. Of 300,000 or so clones in the sample, 65% to 90% were seen once. The source material was PBMCs or T cells enriched from blood (not recorded which). The chain has TRBV7-2 and TRBJ2-1; TRBD2 agrees at 12 bases. This receptor was obtained from a middle-aged woman with acute COVID-19. The CDR3 sequence is CASSMTSGGHNEQFF. CDR3 sequence (DNA): TGTGCCAGCAGCATGACTAGCGGGGGTCACAATGAGCAGTTCTTC.